The present TCR beta chain was sequenced within a study of blood T cells in healthy people across ages. For the second PCR, which ran for 7 to 11 cycles, a sample-barcoded 5' primer and a J-beta primer mix were used. In TCRdb, the 5' RACE reads were re-called with MiXCR into one record per CDR3 protein. The table includes 650,000 to 1,000,000 distinct CDR3 sequences, around half detected once. Per the germline V gene, CDR1 is MNHNY and CDR2 is SVGAGI (reference sequence). This CDR3 region has 16 residues. The TCR originated in a man of 80 years or more in good health. The sequenced sample was blood. The V call is TRBV6-6, the J call TRBJ2-4; 8 positions agree with TRBD2. The assigned J gene may be wrong: the sequence end matches TRBJ2-7 better. The CDR3 nucleotides read TGTGCCAGCAGTTACTCGCCGAGCGGGAGAAGTTACGAGCAGTACTTC. It is translated as CASSYSPSGRSYEQYF.